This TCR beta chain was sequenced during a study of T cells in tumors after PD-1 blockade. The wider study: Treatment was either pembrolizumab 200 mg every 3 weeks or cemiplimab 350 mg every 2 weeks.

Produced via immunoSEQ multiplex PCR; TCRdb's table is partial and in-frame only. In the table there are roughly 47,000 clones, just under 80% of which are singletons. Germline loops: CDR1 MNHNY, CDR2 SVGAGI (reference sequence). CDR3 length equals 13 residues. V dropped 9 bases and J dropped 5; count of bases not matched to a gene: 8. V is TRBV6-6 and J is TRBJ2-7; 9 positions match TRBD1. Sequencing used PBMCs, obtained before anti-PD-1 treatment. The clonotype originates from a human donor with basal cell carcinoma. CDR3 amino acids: CASFSGQGHEQYF. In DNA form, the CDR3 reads TGTGCCAGTTTCTCGGGACAGGGACACGAGCAGTACTTC.